Below are 2 T cell receptor beta chains sequenced from a single sample in a study of cytomegalovirus exposure and HLA in healthy donors. The PCR employed 60 Vbeta primers together with 13 Jbeta primers. TCRdb keeps only in-frame clones here, not all; method: immunoSEQ multiplex PCR. Of roughly 140,000 clones in the sample, 80% are singletons; the top ten hold over 6.5%. The material sequenced was PBMCs. The receptors stem from a man in his forties or fifties in good health and CMV-seropositive.

The chain has TRBV6-5 and TRBJ1-2; D might be TRBD1 (6 bases). This CDR3 has 13 residues. Trimming took off 6 bases at V and 4 bases at J, with 12 bases between the two ends. Germline CDR1 and CDR2: MNHEY and SVGAGI. CDR3 in amino acids: CASRYDRSYGYTF. Written as DNA, the CDR3 is TGTGCCAGCAGATATGACAGGTCCTATGGCTACACCTTC.

The gene calls are TRBV28 and TRBJ1-2; maybe TRBD1 (5 bases). The CDR3 sequence is 12 residues long. V shed 10 bases and J shed 8 bases, with 17 bases lying between them. CDR1 and CDR2 (germline): MDHEN, SYDVKM. CDR3 DNA sequence: TGTGCCACCAGCGGGGGAGGGCACGGCTACACCTTC. Its translation is CATSGGGHGYTF.